This passage covers 18 T cell receptor beta chains from one sample sequenced in a study of sequential checkpoint blockade in melanoma. TCRdb's copy holds only in-frame clones and misses some; the assay was immunoSEQ multiplex PCR. The sample contains tens of thousands of clones, roughly 91% of which appear only once. Treatment reported: randomized to nivolumab then ipilimumab (arm A) or the reverse (arm B). Sequencing was performed on CD8+ T cells sorted from blood (inferred from file names), taken from a patient given nivolumab and ipilimumab in sequence. The source of these receptors is a human donor with melanoma.

J is TRBJ2-7 and V is TRBV13, with D tentatively TRBD2 (5 bases). Trimming removed 4 bases from V and 5 bases from J, with 15 bases in between. The germline CDR1 and CDR2 sequences are PRHDT and FYEKMQ (reference sequence). CDR3 length equals 14 residues. Written as DNA, the CDR3 is TGTGCCAGCAGCTCGGAGGAGCGGTTCGACGAGCAGTACTTC. Its translation: CASSSEERFDEQYF.

This clone was detected only once. This rearrangement joins TRBV15 to TRBJ2-3, with a weak D call TRBD1 (6 bases). The germline CDR1 and CDR2 sequences are LNHNV and YYDKDF (reference sequence). V gave up 6 bases and J gave up 7 bases, with 8 bases separating them. The CDR3 sequence is 11 residues long. The CDR3 protein is CATSGDNTQYF. The CDR3, as DNA: TGTGCCACCAGTGGGGACAATACGCAGTATTTT. The entire variable domain, with the rest obtained from reference TRBV15 and TRBJ2-3, is as follows: DAMVIQNPRYQVTQFGKPVTLSCSQTLNHNVMYWYQQKSSQAPKLLFHYYDKDFNNEADTPDNFQSRRPNTSFCFLDIRSPGLGDTAMYLCATSGDNTQYFGPGTRLTVL.

V and J are TRBV19 and TRBJ1-1; a possible D gene is TRBD1 (6 bases). Trimming left V 3 bases short and J 3 bases short, with 11 bases between. Germline-derived CDR1 and CDR2 are LNHDA and SQIVND (reference sequence). CDR3 length equals 14 residues. The CDR3 bases are TGTGCCAGTAGTATTGGGACACCGTACACTGAAGCTTTCTTT. This gives the protein CASSIGTPYTEAFF.

In nucleotides, the CDR3 is TGTGCCAGCAGTCAAACGGGGGGACCCATATACGAGCAGTACGTC. Protein sequence: CASSQTGGPIYEQYV. The chain couples TRBV27 to TRBJ2-7; the match to TRBD2 covers 7 bases. Germline lookup yields CDR1 MNHEY and CDR2 SMNVEV (reference sequence). J was trimmed by 4 bases and V by 5 bases; bases with no gene match: 11. The CDR3 extends over 15 amino acids.

V and J are TRBV5-6 and TRBJ2-1, with a tentative D call TRBD1 (5 bases). Germline CDR1 reads SGHDT; CDR2 reads YYEEEE. Trimming pared 2 bases from V and 5 bases from J, leaving 11 bases between. The CDR3 has 14 amino acids. The CDR3 DNA reads TGTGCCAGCAGCTTATCTGGGGCGGACAATGAGCAGTTCTTC. Residues: CASSLSGADNEQFF.

The chain joins TRBV11-2 to TRBJ2-1, with D perhaps TRBD1 (5 bases). CDR1 and CDR2 from the germline V gene are SGHAT and FQNNGV. The CDR3 covers 13 residues. V was pared by 1 base and J by 9 bases, with 10 bases between. As DNA, the CDR3 is TGTGCCAGCAGCTTAGGGTGGGGCGGTGAGCAGTTCTTC. This encodes CASSLGWGGEQFF.

The chain recombines TRBV7-6 with TRBJ2-7; maybe TRBD2 (7 bases). The CDR3 length is 14 residues. The V and J ends lost 1 base and 2 bases respectively, with 9 bases between them. Germline CDR1 and CDR2: SGHVS and FNYEAQ. The CDR3 is CASSLGGGPYEQYF. CDR3 DNA: TGTGCCAGCAGCTTAGGCGGGGGCCCCTACGAGCAGTACTTC.

The chain joins TRBV7-2 to TRBJ2-3; 8 nucleotides align to TRBD2. The V gene's germline CDR1 is SGHTA and CDR2 FQGNSA. The J segment lost 4 bases and the V segment lost 0 bases, leaving 6 bases of the junction unmatched. The CDR3 runs 16 residues. The CDR3 spells CASSLAGGGLADTQYF. The DNA for the CDR3 is TGTGCCAGCAGCTTAGCAGGCGGGGGGTTAGCAGATACGCAGTATTTT.

The chain couples TRBV5-5 to TRBJ1-2; 8 positions match TRBD1. V dropped 2 bases and J dropped 4; count of bases not matched to a gene: 10. CDR1 and CDR2 from the germline V gene are SGHKS and YYEKEE (reference sequence). The CDR3 runs to 16 residues. The CDR3 DNA follows: TGTGCCAGCAGCTTAGTTTCAGGGGGCGCGATCTATGGCTACACCTTC. It yields the protein CASSLVSGGAIYGYTF. The variable domain in full, with the rest retrieved from reference TRBV5-5 and TRBJ1-2, is DAGVTQSPTHLIKTRGQQVTLRCSPISGHKSVSWYQQVLGQGPQFIFQYYEKEERGRGNFPDRFSARQFPNYSSELNVNALLLGDSALYLCASSLVSGGAIYGYTFGSGTRLTVV.

The chain employs TRBV6-6 and TRBJ2-1; no clear D. Trimming removed 0 bases from V and 10 bases from J, with 10 bases in between. Germline V lookup: CDR1 MNHNY, CDR2 SVGAGI (reference sequence). This CDR3 has 13 residues. The CDR3 is CASSYSNRAEQFF. The DNA of the CDR3 is TGTGCCAGCAGTTACTCGAATCGAGCGGAGCAGTTCTTC.

The table lists this clone with a few counts. V and J are TRBV6-4 and TRBJ2-3; 9 bases align to TRBD1. The CDR3 is 16 residues long. In germline, CDR1 is MRHNA, CDR2 SNTAGT. V was pared by 0 bases and J by 4 bases, with 5 bases of the junction left unmatched. In DNA, the CDR3 is TGTGCCAGCAGTGACTCGACGGACAGGGGTTCAGATACGCAGTATTTT. Translating it yields CASSDSTDRGSDTQYF.

V usage is TRBV5-6 and J usage is TRBJ2-1, with 8 bases that match TRBD2. Germline trimming cut 0 bases from V and 2 bases from J; bases unmatched to any gene: 1. The germline V gene has CDR1 SGHDT and CDR2 YYEEEE. The CDR3 has 15 residues. The CDR3 DNA reads TGTGCCAGCAGCTTGGTAGCGGGGACCTACAATGAGCAGTTCTTC. Its protein is CASSLVAGTYNEQFF.

V usage is TRBV6-1 and J usage is TRBJ2-3, with D perhaps matching TRBD2 (5 bases). The CDR3 has 15 amino acids. Per germline, CDR1 MNHNS and CDR2 SASEGT. The germline V and J ends were trimmed by 8 bases and 2 bases, with 17 bases remaining between them. CDR3 sequence (DNA): TGTGCCAGCGTTTCGGGGTTCCTTAACACAGATACGCAGTATTTT. Translating gives CASVSGFLNTDTQYF.

This clone was observed once. V gene TRBV13 combines with J gene TRBJ2-7; TRBD1 agrees at 7 bases. The germline V gene encodes CDR1 PRHDT and CDR2 FYEKMQ (reference sequence). The CDR3 extends over 15 amino acids. V lost 1 base to trimming and J lost 3 bases; unmatched junction nucleotides: 6. The DNA of the CDR3 is TGTGCCAGCAGCTTAGTTTCGCAGGGGGACTACGAGCAGTACTTC. Translation: CASSLVSQGDYEQYF.

This clone was recorded once. The chain combines TRBV28 with TRBJ1-6; TRBD1 matches at 11 bases. V gave up 5 bases and J gave up 10 bases; unmatched junction bases: 25. Germline V gives CDR1 MDHEN, CDR2 SYDVKM. The CDR3 length is 21 residues. This CDR3 is CASSRSTVSGQGVFGESPLHF. In DNA, the CDR3 is TGTGCCAGCAGTCGATCGACCGTCTCGGGACAGGGGGTTTTCGGAGAATCACCCCTCCACTTT.

This sequence joins TRBV10-3 and TRBJ2-2, with TRBD1 matching over 11 bases. The trim removed 8 bases at V and 5 bases at J, leaving 10 bases unmatched. The CDR3 runs to 16 residues. Germline loops: CDR1 ENHRY, CDR2 SYGVKD. For the CDR3, the DNA is TGTGCCATCTCCCCGGACAGGGGGCGGGATACCGGGGAGCTGTTTTTT. Translated: CAISPDRGRDTGELFF.

V usage is TRBV6-6 and J usage is TRBJ2-3; TRBD2 matches 10 bases. The CDR3 loop spans 16 amino acids. V was pared by 6 bases and J by 5 bases, with 11 bases of the junction left unmatched. Per the germline V gene, CDR1 is MNHNY and CDR2 is SVGAGI (reference sequence). CDR3 region: CASSPVAGGRGDTQYF. CDR3 DNA sequence: TGTGCCAGCAGCCCGGTAGCGGGGGGCAGGGGAGATACGCAGTATTTT.

The chain is built from TRBV9 and TRBJ2-3; 10 nucleotides match TRBD2. The junction had 11 bases not matched to a gene; V was cut back by 4 bases and J by 9 bases. The CDR3 runs to 15 residues. From germline, CDR1 is SGDLS and CDR2 YYNGEE. DNA of the CDR3: TGTGCCAGCAGCCCACCTTCTAGCGGGAGTTCCACGCAGTATTTT. Amino acid sequence: CASSPPSSGSSTQYF.